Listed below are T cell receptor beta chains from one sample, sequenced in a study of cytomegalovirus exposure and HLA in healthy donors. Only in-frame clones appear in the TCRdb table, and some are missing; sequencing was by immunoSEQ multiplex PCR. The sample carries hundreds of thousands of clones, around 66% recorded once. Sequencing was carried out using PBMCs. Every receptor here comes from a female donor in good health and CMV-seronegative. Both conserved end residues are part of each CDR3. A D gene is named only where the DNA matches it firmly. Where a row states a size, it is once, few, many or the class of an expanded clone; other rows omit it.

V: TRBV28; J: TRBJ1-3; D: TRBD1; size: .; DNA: TGTGCCAGCAGCTCAGGGACAGGGGGTGCCTCTGGAAACACCATATATTTT; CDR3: CASSSGTGGASGNTIYF
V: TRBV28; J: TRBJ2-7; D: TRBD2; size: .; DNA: TGTGCCAGCAGTGTGGACAGAAAGACTAGCGGGAGGGGCGAGCAGTACTTC; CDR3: CASSVDRKTSGRGEQYF
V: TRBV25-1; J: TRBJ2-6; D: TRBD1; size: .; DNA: TGTGCCAGCAGCGACAGGGGGGCACTGGTGGGGGCCAACGTCCTGACTTTC; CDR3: CASSDRGALVGANVLTF
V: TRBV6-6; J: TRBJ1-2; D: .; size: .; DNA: TGTGCCAGCAGCGATAATCTATGGTGGTACACCTTC; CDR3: CASSDNLWWYTF
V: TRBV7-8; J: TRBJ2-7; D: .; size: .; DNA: TGTGCCAGCAGCTCTTACGAGGGGGTAAGGGTAAAGGTAGTGGACGAGCAGTACTTC; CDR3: CASSSYEGVRVKVVDEQYF
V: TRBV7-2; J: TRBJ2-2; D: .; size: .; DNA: TGTGCCAGCAGCTTACTAGCGTACGCCGGGGAGCTGTTTTTT; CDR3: CASSLLAYAGELFF
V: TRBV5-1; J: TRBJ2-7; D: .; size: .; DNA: TGCGCCAGCAGCTCGGGGACGGCCGGGGGTAGGGAGCAGTACTTC; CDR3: CASSSGTAGGREQYF
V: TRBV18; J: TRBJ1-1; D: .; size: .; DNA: TGTGCCAGCTCACCTACGTTAAGAGGTCGGGACACTGAAGCTTTCTTT; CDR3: CASSPTLRGRDTEAFF
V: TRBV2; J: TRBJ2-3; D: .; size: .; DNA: TGTGCCAGCAACCGGGACACAGATACGCAGTATTTT; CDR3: CASNRDTDTQYF
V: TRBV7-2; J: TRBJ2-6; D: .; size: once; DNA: TGTGCCAGAGACATGCAGCTCTCTGGGGCCAACGTCCTGACTTTC; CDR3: CARDMQLSGANVLTF